Listed below are T cell receptor beta chains from one sample, sequenced in a study of blood T cell repertoires in COVID-19. Data came from immunoSEQ multiplex PCR; TCRdb stores just in-frame clones and leaves some out. The repertoire holds about 410,000 clones, with about 91% as singletons. Material for sequencing was peripheral blood. Receptor source: a woman between 40 and 50 years old with COVID-19, enrolled during active disease. The CDR3 runs from the conserved cysteine through the conserved F or W. D genes are given only for firm matches. Only some rows state a clone size, as once, few, many or a class for expanded clones.

.	TRBV18	TRBJ1-3	.	CASSPWRGFGNTIYF	TGTGCCAGCTCACCCTGGAGAGGGTTCGGAAACACCATATATTTT
once	TRBV3-1/TRBV3-2	TRBJ1-2	.	CASSLQGRFYGYTF	TGTGCCAGCAGCCTACAGGGCCGTTTTTATGGCTACACCTTC
.	TRBV12-3/TRBV12-4	TRBJ1-1	.	CASSPGPNTEAFF	TGTGCCAGCAGCCCGGGTCCTAACACTGAAGCTTTCTTT
.	TRBV2	TRBJ2-1	TRBD2	CASSPELAGIYNEQFF	TGTGCCAGCAGTCCGGAACTAGCGGGGATCTACAATGAGCAGTTCTTC
few	TRBV7-9	TRBJ1-1	.	CASSTPTDFTEAFF	TGTGCCAGCAGCACCCCGACAGACTTCACTGAAGCTTTCTTT
once	TRBV9	TRBJ2-3	TRBD2	CASEPPRGGRGTDTQYF	TGTGCCAGCGAGCCCCCACGGGGGGGCAGAGGCACAGATACGCAGTATTTT
.	TRBV6-1	TRBJ1-2	.	CASSEPNFQHRYGYTF	TGTGCCAGCAGTGAACCAAATTTCCAACACCGCTATGGCTACACCTTC
.	TRBV7-2	TRBJ2-3	TRBD2	CASRIAGGTDTQYF	TGTGCCAGCAGAATAGCGGGGGGGACAGATACGCAGTATTTT
.	TRBV7-6	TRBJ2-5	.	CASRGAGAETQYF	TGTGCCAGCAGAGGGGCGGGGGCAGAGACCCAGTACTTC
.	TRBV30	TRBJ1-1	.	CAWSGHRGSYTEAFF	TGTGCCTGGAGTGGGCATCGTGGCAGTTATACTGAAGCTTTCTTT
once	TRBV11-2	TRBJ2-1	.	CASSLGSVSYNEQFF	TGTGCCAGCAGCCTGGGGAGCGTGTCCTACAATGAGCAGTTCTTC
.	TRBV19	TRBJ1-5	TRBD1	CASSPQGIVQPQHF	TGTGCCAGTAGTCCACAGGGGATCGTCCAGCCCCAGCATTTT
.	TRBV19	TRBJ1-2	TRBD1	CASSSHRGANYGYTF	TGTGCCAGTAGTTCACACAGGGGAGCGAACTATGGCTACACCTTC
.	TRBV28	TRBJ2-7	TRBD2	CASSLPGLLYEQYF	TGTGCCAGCAGTTTACCGGGACTACTTTACGAGCAGTACTTC
.	TRBV5-8	TRBJ1-1	.	CASSVRGTEAFF	TGTGCCAGCAGCGTCAGGGGAACTGAAGCTTTCTTT
.	TRBV7-3	TRBJ2-1	.	CASSPGGLPGDEQFF	TGTGCCAGCAGCCCCGGGGGACTCCCCGGGGATGAGCAGTTCTTC
once	TRBV4-1	TRBJ2-2	.	CASRQISTGELFF	TGCGCCAGCAGGCAGATAAGCACCGGGGAGCTGTTTTTT
.	TRBV29-1	TRBJ2-3	TRBD2	CSMASGSLGDTQYF	TGCAGCATGGCCAGCGGGAGTTTGGGAGATACGCAGTATTTT
once	TRBV9	TRBJ1-2	TRBD1	CASSGARGRAEERGYTF	TGTGCCAGCAGCGGAGCGAGGGGGCGGGCTGAAGAGCGCGGCTACACCTTC
.	TRBV9	TRBJ1-1	TRBD1	CASSVEGASDTEAFF	TGTGCCAGCAGCGTGGAGGGGGCGTCGGACACTGAAGCTTTCTTT
.	TRBV28	TRBJ1-4	.	CASSSLAGRRINEKLFF	TGTGCCAGCTCCTCCCTGGCCGGGAGGAGAATTAATGAAAAACTGTTTTTT
once	TRBV19	TRBJ1-5	.	CASSQKAGDNQPQHF	TGTGCCAGTAGTCAGAAAGCAGGGGACAATCAGCCCCAGCATTTT
once	TRBV25-1	TRBJ1-4	TRBD1	CASSANRGANEKLFF	TGTGCCAGCAGTGCCAACAGGGGAGCTAATGAAAAACTGTTTTTT
.	TRBV9	TRBJ1-3	TRBD1	CASSTTGVGNTIYF	TGTGCCAGCAGCACCACAGGGGTAGGAAACACCATATATTTT
.	TRBV5-1	TRBJ2-6	TRBD1	CASSLEGQARAGANVLTF	TGCGCCAGCAGCTTGGAGGGACAGGCGAGGGCTGGGGCCAACGTCCTGACTTTC
.	TRBV4-1	TRBJ2-2	.	CASDRQPEFGGELFF	TGCGCCAGTGACAGGCAACCCGAGTTTGGCGGGGAGCTGTTTTTT
.	TRBV7-2	TRBJ1-5	.	CASSVNRDQPQHF	TGTGCCAGCAGCGTAAACAGGGATCAGCCCCAGCATTTT
.	TRBV9	TRBJ1-4	.	CARSAGVGGGDEKLFF	TGTGCCCGCAGCGCGGGGGTCGGCGGGGGGGACGAAAAACTGTTTTTT
.	TRBV7-2	TRBJ2-3	TRBD2	CASSPPSSGRWWDTQYF	TGTGCCAGCAGCCCGCCGTCGAGCGGGAGGTGGTGGGATACGCAGTATTTT
.	TRBV27	TRBJ2-7	TRBD1	CASSLGDRFSYEQYF	TGTGCCAGCAGTCTTGGGGACAGATTCTCCTACGAGCAGTACTTC
.	TRBV5-6	TRBJ2-7	TRBD1	CASSSLRTGGSYEQYF	TGTGCCAGCAGCTCTCTGAGGACAGGGGGCTCCTACGAGCAGTACTTC
.	TRBV19	TRBJ1-5	TRBD1	CASSILTGPGGQPQHF	TGTGCCAGTAGTATTTTAACGGGCCCAGGGGGCCAGCCCCAGCATTTT
.	TRBV5-4	TRBJ2-3	TRBD2	CASSLWSTSGGGDTQYF	TGTGCCAGCAGCTTGTGGTCGACTAGCGGGGGTGGGGATACGCAGTATTTT
.	TRBV2	TRBJ2-1	.	CASSPRDEQFF	TGTGCCAGCAGTCCACGGGATGAGCAGTTCTTC
.	TRBV27	TRBJ1-2	TRBD1	CASSFQGAGGYTF	TGTGCCAGCAGTTTTCAGGGGGCGGGTGGCTACACCTTC
.	TRBV19	TRBJ1-5	TRBD1	CASSGRDRGQPQHF	TGTGCCAGTAGTGGCCGGGACAGGGGGCAGCCCCAGCATTTT
.	TRBV19	TRBJ1-6	TRBD1	CASRGDRGNSPLHF	TGTGCCAGTAGGGGGGACAGGGGCAATTCACCCCTCCACTTT
.	TRBV28	TRBJ1-1	TRBD1	CASSYSLTGHTEAFF	TGTGCCAGCAGCTATTCCCTGACAGGGCACACTGAAGCTTTCTTT
.	TRBV7-6	TRBJ1-4	.	CASSLEGGLGEKLFF	TGTGCCAGCAGCTTAGAAGGCGGGCTAGGGGAAAAACTGTTTTTT
.	TRBV19	TRBJ1-2	TRBD1	CASSLSTGGNYGYTF	TGTGCCAGTAGTCTCTCGACAGGGGGCAACTATGGCTACACCTTC
.	TRBV7-9	TRBJ1-2	.	CASSLAPPAVVNGYTF	TGTGCCAGCAGCTTAGCCCCGCCGGCGGTGGTGAATGGCTACACCTTC
.	TRBV28	TRBJ1-6	.	CASSFTLGSSSYNSPLHF	TGTGCCAGCAGTTTTACCCTGGGTTCTAGCTCCTATAATTCACCCCTCCACTTT
once	TRBV6-2/TRBV6-3	TRBJ2-3	TRBD2	CASSYRSGGLSDTQYF	TGTGCCAGCAGTTACAGGTCGGGGGGGTTGTCAGATACGCAGTATTTT
.	TRBV6-1	TRBJ1-4	.	CASSEETDGNEKLFF	TGTGCCAGCAGTGAGGAGACAGATGGGAATGAAAAACTGTTTTTT
.	TRBV19	TRBJ1-2	TRBD1	CASGGDRGSFNYGYTF	TGTGCCAGTGGAGGGGACAGGGGTTCCTTTAACTATGGCTACACCTTC
.	TRBV7-3	TRBJ2-5	.	CASSLGPNQETQYF	TGTGCCAGCAGCTTAGGCCCCAACCAAGAGACCCAGTACTTC
.	TRBV7-8	TRBJ2-5	TRBD1	CASSLARTGDWETQYF	TGTGCCAGCAGCTTAGCCAGGACAGGGGATTGGGAGACCCAGTACTTC
.	TRBV6-5	TRBJ2-5	.	CASSYSIGTAKETQYF	TGTGCCAGCAGTTACTCGATAGGGACTGCTAAAGAGACCCAGTACTTC
.	TRBV5-1	TRBJ1-1	TRBD1	CASSGLGQGVTNTEAFF	TGCGCCAGCAGCGGCCTGGGACAGGGGGTGACGAACACTGAAGCTTTCTTT
.	TRBV27	TRBJ2-2	.	CASSGVAFTGELFF	TGTGCCAGCAGTGGGGTAGCGTTTACCGGGGAGCTGTTTTTT
few	TRBV5-4	TRBJ1-1	.	CASSLSETGHTEAFF	TGTGCCAGCAGCTTGTCGGAAACAGGTCACACTGAAGCTTTCTTT
.	TRBV18	TRBJ1-4	TRBD1	CASSPRGTAPEKLFF	TGTGCCAGCTCACCACGGGGGACAGCTCCTGAAAAACTGTTTTTT
.	TRBV28	TRBJ2-7	.	CASSFARDEQYF	TGTGCCAGCAGTTTCGCCAGGGATGAGCAGTACTTC
.	TRBV2	TRBJ1-2	.	CAGRGEGDYGYTF	TGTGCCGGCCGCGGGGAGGGGGACTATGGCTACACCTTC
.	TRBV5-4	TRBJ1-1	.	CASSLGGETEAFF	TGTGCCAGCAGCTTAGGCGGGGAAACTGAAGCTTTCTTT
.	TRBV27	TRBJ1-5	TRBD1	CASRTGPSNQPQHF	TGTGCCAGCAGGACAGGGCCCAGCAATCAGCCCCAGCATTTT
.	TRBV7-9	TRBJ2-2	.	CASSFRVFGGAANTGELFF	TGTGCCAGCAGCTTCCGGGTTTTTGGGGGCGCCGCGAACACCGGGGAGCTGTTTTTT
once	TRBV19	TRBJ2-1	.	CASSLERIYNEQFF	TGTGCCAGTAGTCTCGAGCGGATCTACAATGAGCAGTTCTTC
.	TRBV18	TRBJ2-1	.	CASSPGLPWEQFF	TGTGCCAGCTCACCAGGACTCCCTTGGGAGCAGTTCTTC